The 10 T cell receptor beta chains listed next were all sequenced from one sample in a study of beta chain features in type 1 diabetes. Study results and caveats: Shorter TCRB CDR3s, moderately but significantly so, marked every one of the four CD4+ subsets in Type 1 diabetes patients.

These receptors' antigens are unknown. Reverse transcribing all isolated RNA meant expressed TCRB transcripts were sequenced. This table comes from immunoSEQ multiplex PCR, and its TCRdb copy is limited to in-frame clones, with some not included. There are under 300,000 clones in the sample; 24% occur only once, and roughly 0.013% lies in the top ten. What was sequenced was naive CD4+ T cells from blood. These receptors were collected from a woman aged 30 to 39 with type 1 diabetes.

The chain employs TRBV27 and TRBJ2-5, with 9 bases that match TRBD1. This CDR3 region has 16 residues. Germline-derived CDR1 and CDR2 are MNHEY and SMNVEV (reference sequence). The V and J ends lost 0 bases and 4 bases, in that order; junction bases with no gene match: 6. In DNA form, the CDR3 reads TGTGCCAGCAGTTTATCAGGGACAGGGAAAGGAGAGACCCAGTACTTC. Protein product: CASSLSGTGKGETQYF.

This clone was counted a few times. The rearrangement links TRBV7-2 to TRBJ2-1, with D maybe TRBD2 (5 bases). CDR1 and CDR2 from the germline V gene are SGHTA and FQGNSA. The length of the CDR3 is 11 residues. The V and J ends lost 3 bases and 13 bases respectively, with 10 bases between them. In DNA form, the CDR3 reads TGTGCCAGCAGCTTGAGGGTTGTACAGTTCTTC. Protein: CASSLRVVQFF.

This clone turned up a few times. The rearrangement links TRBV5-1 to TRBJ2-1; 8 positions match TRBD2. The CDR3 covers 14 residues. V dropped 0 bases and J dropped 5; count of bases not matched to a gene: 1. The germline V gene encodes CDR1 SGHRS and CDR2 YFSETQ. Here the CDR3 DNA reads TGCGCCAGCAGCTTGGTAGCGGGGCACAATGAGCAGTTCTTC. Its protein is CASSLVAGHNEQFF. Combining the CDR3 with reference TRBV5-1 and TRBJ2-1 gives the whole variable domain KAGVTQTPRYLIKTRGQQVTLSCSPISGHRSVSWYQQTPGQGLQFLFEYFSETQRNKGNFPGRFSGRQFSNSRSEMNVSTLELGDSALYLCASSLVAGHNEQFFGPGTRLTVL.

This clone was found a few times. The rearrangement joins TRBV27 to TRBJ2-7; 13 nucleotides agree with TRBD2. Germline-derived CDR1 and CDR2 are MNHEY and SMNVEV (reference sequence). This CDR3 is 14 amino acids long. V lost 7 bases and J lost 8; bases outside the gene matches: 8. The DNA of the CDR3 is TGTGCCAGCACGACTAGCGGGAGGCAAGGGAAGCAGTACTTC. Translation gives CASTTSGRQGKQYF.

This clone was observed a handful of times. The J gene is TRBJ2-7, the V gene TRBV28; D call uncertain. V lost 2 bases, J lost 0 bases, and 14 bases lay in between. Germline lookup yields CDR1 MDHEN and CDR2 SYDVKM. This CDR3 contains 16 residues. The CDR3 is CASSLVSRLSSYEQYF. CDR3 nucleotide sequence: TGTGCCAGCAGTTTAGTGTCGCGACTGAGCTCCTACGAGCAGTACTTC. Full variable domain (missing parts from reference TRBV28 and TRBJ2-7): DVKVTQSSRYLVKRTGEKVFLECVQDMDHENMFWYRQDPGLGLRLIYFSYDVKMKEKGDIPEGYSVSREKKERFSLILESASTNQTSMYLCASSLVSRLSSYEQYFGPGTRLTVT.

The chain uses TRBV7-8 and TRBJ2-5; TRBD2 matches at 12 bases. The ends lost 2 bases at V and 5 bases at J; junction bases unmatched: 9. The CDR3 has 17 amino acids. Per the germline V gene, CDR1 is SGHVS and CDR2 is FQNEAQ. The CDR3 sequence: CASSLLTSGSLAETQYF. CDR3 bases: TGTGCCAGCAGCTTACTGACTAGCGGGAGTCTCGCGGAGACCCAGTACTTC.

This clone was seen a few times. This chain uses TRBV28 with TRBJ2-2, with 7 bases that match TRBD1. Germline CDR1 is MDHEN and CDR2 is SYDVKM. The CDR3 consists of 15 residues. Trimming cost V 6 bases and J 4 bases; bases outside gene matches: 8. The CDR3 reads CASRRQGAGTGELFF. For the CDR3, the DNA is TGTGCCAGCAGAAGACAGGGAGCAGGCACCGGGGAGCTGTTTTTT.

The chain uses TRBV7-9 and TRBJ1-5; D remains ambiguous. The V end was cut by 5 bases, the J end by 5 bases, with 7 bases between. The germline V gene has CDR1 SEHNR and CDR2 FQNEAQ (reference sequence). The CDR3 has 12 amino acids. As DNA, the CDR3 is TGTGCCAGCAGCGCGACTGATCAGCCCCAGCATTTT. Translated: CASSATDQPQHF.

This chain links TRBV19 with TRBJ2-7; 13 positions agree with TRBD2. The CDR3 totals 15 residues. Per germline, CDR1 LNHDA and CDR2 SQIVND (reference sequence). Trimming removed 4 bases from V and 7 bases from J; junction bases left unmatched: 7. CDR3 DNA: TGTGCCAGTAGTACACTAGCGGGAGGGGAAGGAGAGCAGTACTTC. Its translation is CASSTLAGGEGEQYF. The complete variable domain, with remaining parts taken from reference TRBV19 and TRBJ2-7, reads DGGITQSPKYLFRKEGQNVTLSCEQNLNHDAMYWYRQDPGQGLRLIYYSQIVNDFQKGDIAEGYSVSREKKESFPLTVTSAQKNPTAFYLCASSTLAGGEGEQYFGPGTRLTVT.

A few counts support this clone. The V gene is TRBV6-5, the J gene TRBJ1-2; a possible D gene is TRBD1 (6 bases). Trimming removed 0 bases from V and 4 bases from J, with 15 bases in between. The CDR3 is 16 residues long. Germline V CDR1 and CDR2: MNHEY, SVGAGI. The CDR3 DNA reads TGTGCCAGCAGTTACTCGATAAACAGGGCGATCTATGGCTACACCTTC. It translates to CASSYSINRAIYGYTF.